Listed here is a single T cell receptor (beta chain). After removal of 8 bases from V and 11 bases from J, the junction contained 8 bases not matched to a gene. This CDR3 has 11 residues. The germline V gene encodes CDR1 MNHEY and CDR2 SVGAGI. These data belong to a study of blood T cell repertoires in COVID-19. Generated by immunoSEQ multiplex PCR, the TCRdb table keeps only in-frame clones and is missing some. The sample gives tens of thousands of clones, 78% of which show up once; 10% to 15% is in the top ten. What was sequenced was peripheral blood. The TCR comes from a man aged 80 or over with acute or convalescent COVID-19. The rearrangement joins TRBV6-5 to TRBJ2-7; 8 nucleotides agree with TRBD1. CDR3 loop: CASAQGAMEYF. In DNA, the CDR3 is TGTGCCAGCGCCCAGGGGGCCATGGAGTACTTC.